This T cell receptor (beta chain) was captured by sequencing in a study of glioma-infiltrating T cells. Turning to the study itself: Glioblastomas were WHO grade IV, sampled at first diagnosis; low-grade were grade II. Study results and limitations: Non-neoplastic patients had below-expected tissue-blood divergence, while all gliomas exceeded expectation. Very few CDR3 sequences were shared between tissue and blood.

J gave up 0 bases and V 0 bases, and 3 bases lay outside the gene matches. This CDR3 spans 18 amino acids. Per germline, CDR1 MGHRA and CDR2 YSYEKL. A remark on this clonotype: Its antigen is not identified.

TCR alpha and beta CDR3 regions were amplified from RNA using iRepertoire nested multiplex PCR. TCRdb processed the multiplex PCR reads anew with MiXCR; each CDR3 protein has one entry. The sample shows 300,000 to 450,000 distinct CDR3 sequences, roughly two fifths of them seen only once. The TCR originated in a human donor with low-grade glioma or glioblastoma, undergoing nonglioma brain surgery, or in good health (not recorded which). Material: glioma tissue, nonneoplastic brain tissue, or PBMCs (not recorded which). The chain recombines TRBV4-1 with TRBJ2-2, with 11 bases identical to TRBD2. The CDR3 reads CASSQELAGGPNTGELFF. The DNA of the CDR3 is TGCGCCAGCAGCCAAGAGCTAGCGGGAGGACCGAACACCGGGGAGCTGTTTTTT.